The 12 T cell receptor beta chains presented below share a single source sample, sequenced in a study of CD8+ T cells in alopecia areata. Following RNA extraction, reverse transcription yielded cDNA that acted as the sequencing template. Profiled with immunoSEQ multiplex PCR; TCRdb holds only in-frame clones, not every one. The table records just over 150,000 clones, around 50% of them present only once. Sequenced material: CD8+ T cells sorted from blood, taken at week 0. Receptors were obtained from a human donor with alopecia areata.

This clone was recorded a few times. The chain carries TRBV29-1 and TRBJ1-1; 7 bases are shared with TRBD1. The CDR3 length is 12 residues. Trimming at V came to 6 bases and at J to 4 bases, leaving 5 bases not matched to a gene. CDR1 is SQVTM, CDR2 ANQGSEA, per germline. The CDR3 sequence: CSVAPGGTEAFF. CDR3 bases: TGCAGCGTCGCTCCAGGGGGCACTGAAGCTTTCTTT.

Here the CDR3 DNA reads TGCGCCAGCAGCCAAGATTACAGGATCACCGGGGAGCTGTTTTTT. It is translated as CASSQDYRITGELFF. The chain employs TRBV4-3 and TRBJ2-2; possible D gene TRBD1, 5 bases. CDR1 is LGHNA, CDR2 YSLEER, per germline. The CDR3 length is 15 residues. The ends were cut back, 0 bases at V and 4 bases at J, with 9 bases in the middle.

The genes are TRBV7-2 and TRBJ2-5; D tentatively reads TRBD1 or TRBD2 (6 bases each). The CDR3 totals 16 residues. V lost 2 bases to trimming and J lost 4 bases, with 17 bases between them. Germline V lookup: CDR1 SGHTA, CDR2 FQGNSA. CDR3 nucleotide sequence: TGTGCCAGCAGCTTATTAGGGGGGACTGCGATAGAGACCCAGTACTTC. Residues: CASSLLGGTAIETQYF.

This clone was seen only once. This sequence joins TRBV11-1 and TRBJ2-2; D is unresolved. Germline CDR1 reads SGHAT; CDR2 reads FQDESV (reference sequence). V lost 5 bases and J 4 bases, leaving 8 bases between the germline ends. This CDR3 comprises 13 residues. CDR3 nucleotide sequence: TGTGCCAGCAGCAGTAAAGGCACCGGGGAGCTGTTTTTT. Amino acids: CASSSKGTGELFF.

This clone was found a few times. The chain links TRBV7-9 to TRBJ2-1; perhaps TRBD2 as D (6 bases). CDR1 and CDR2 from the germline V gene are SEHNR and FQNEAQ (reference sequence). The V end was cut by 3 bases, the J end by 3 bases, with 12 bases between. The CDR3 is 15 amino acids. The CDR3 DNA follows: TGTGCCAGCAGCTTGGCGGGGCAGAACTACAATGAGCAGTTCTTC. This codes for CASSLAGQNYNEQFF.

The V and J genes are TRBV6-5 and TRBJ2-3; D gene uncertain. Trimming removed 8 bases at V and 6 bases at J, with 6 bases between. The germline gives CDR1 MNHEY, CDR2 SVGAGI. The CDR3 runs to 10 residues. The CDR3 spells CASGADTQYF. The CDR3 nucleotides are TGTGCCAGCGGAGCTGATACGCAGTATTTT.

This clone turned up a few times. The chain links TRBV16 to TRBJ1-4, with 9 positions matching TRBD1. Germline CDR1 and CDR2: KGHSY and FQNENV. The length of the CDR3 is 15 residues. V trimming: 1 base; J trimming: 8 bases; junction bases outside the gene matches: 5. The CDR3 protein is CASSQWTGEDEKLFF. The CDR3 DNA sequence: TGTGCCAGCAGCCAATGGACAGGGGAGGACGAAAAACTGTTTTTT. The entire variable domain, with the rest obtained from reference TRBV16 and TRBJ1-4, is as follows: GEEVAQTPKHLVRGEGQKAKLYCAPIKGHSYVFWYQQVLKNEFKFLISFQNENVFDETGMPKERFSAKCLPNSPCSLEIQATKLEDSAVYFCASSQWTGEDEKLFFGSGTQLSVL.

The chain uses TRBV5-6 and TRBJ1-1; D ambiguous. Per germline, CDR1 SGHDT and CDR2 YYEEEE. The CDR3 runs to 12 residues. The ends were cut back, 6 bases at V and 4 bases at J, with 10 bases in the middle. The DNA of the CDR3 is TGTGCCAGCAAGTCTGAGGGCACTGAAGCTTTCTTT. Translating it yields CASKSEGTEAFF.

V and J are TRBV27 and TRBJ2-1; 12 bases line up with TRBD2. The CDR3 extends over 16 amino acids. V was clipped by 4 bases and J by 6 bases; unmatched bases: 7. Germline CDR1 is MNHEY and CDR2 is SMNVEV (reference sequence). CDR3 loop: CASSSNGLAGINEQFF. The CDR3 DNA is TGTGCCAGCAGTTCAAACGGACTAGCGGGAATCAATGAGCAGTTCTTC.

The table lists this clone with a count of one. The CDR3 DNA follows: TGTGCCAGCAGTTACTCCGAGGGTAGCACTGAAGCTTTCTTT. Protein sequence: CASSYSEGSTEAFF. The chain employs TRBV6-5 and TRBJ1-1; D unresolved. Germline CDR1 and CDR2: MNHEY and SVGAGI. The V end lost 0 bases, the J end lost 4 bases, and 9 bases lay between the germline ends. The CDR3 extends over 14 amino acids.

The chain joins TRBV9 to TRBJ1-1; 8 positions match TRBD1. This CDR3 has 14 residues. From germline, CDR1 is SGDLS and CDR2 YYNGEE. The V segment lost 2 bases and the J segment 4 bases; nucleotides outside the gene matches: 4. The CDR3 nucleotides read TGTGCCAGCAGCGTGGGACAGGTGGGCACTGAAGCTTTCTTT. It codes for CASSVGQVGTEAFF.

The chain combines TRBV7-9 with TRBJ2-7; D gene unclear. CDR3 length: 14 amino acids. Per germline, CDR1 SEHNR and CDR2 FQNEAQ (reference sequence). Trimming pared 4 bases from V and 4 bases from J, leaving 14 bases between. CDR3 sequence (DNA): TGTGCCAGCAGCTCTGTAGAGTTTCCTTACGAGCAGTACTTC. This sequence encodes CASSSVEFPYEQYF. The variable domain in full, with the rest retrieved from reference TRBV7-9 and TRBJ2-7, is DTGVSQNPRHKITKRGQNVTFRCDPISEHNRLYWYRQTLGQGPEFLTYFQNEAQLEKSRLLSDRFSAERPKGSFSTLEIQRTEQGDSAMYLCASSSVEFPYEQYFGPGTRLTVT.